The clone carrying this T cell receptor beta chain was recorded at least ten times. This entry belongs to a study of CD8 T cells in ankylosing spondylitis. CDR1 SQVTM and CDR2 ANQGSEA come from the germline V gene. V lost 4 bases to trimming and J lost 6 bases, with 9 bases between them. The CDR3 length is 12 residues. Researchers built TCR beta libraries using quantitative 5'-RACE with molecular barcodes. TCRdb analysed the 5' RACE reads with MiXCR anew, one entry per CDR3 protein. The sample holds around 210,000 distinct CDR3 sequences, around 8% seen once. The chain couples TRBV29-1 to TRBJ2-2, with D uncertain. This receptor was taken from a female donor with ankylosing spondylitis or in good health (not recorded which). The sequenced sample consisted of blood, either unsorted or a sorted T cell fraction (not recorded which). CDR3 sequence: CSVVGIPGELFF. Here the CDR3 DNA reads TGCAGCGTTGTGGGCATTCCCGGGGAGCTGTTTTTT.